What follows are 25 T cell receptor beta chains derived from one specimen sequenced in a study of shared clonotypes between healthy human individuals. Sequenced by immunoSEQ multiplex PCR; TCRdb stores in-frame clones only, minus some. The table shows roughly 510,000 clones, with nearly 80% occurring only once. The source material was PBMCs. The receptors stem from a woman in her forties in good health. Some clones in this sample may be carry-over from other donors' samples.

This chain uses TRBV18 with TRBJ2-4; D gene unclear. The CDR3 runs 15 residues. CDR1 is KGHSH and CDR2 is LQKENI in the germline V gene. Trimming pared 3 bases from V and 3 bases from J, leaving 12 bases between. The CDR3 loop reads CASSPAWRDKNIQYF. The CDR3 nucleotides read TGTGCCAGCTCACCCGCATGGAGAGACAAAAACATTCAGTACTTC.

V usage is TRBV4-1 and J usage is TRBJ1-2; no clear D gene. Germline assignment: CDR1 MGHRA and CDR2 YSYEKL. Deletions cut 2 bases from V and 0 bases from J, with 7 bases between. The CDR3 sequence is 14 residues long. This CDR3 is CASSQMGTNYGYTF. Here the CDR3 DNA reads TGCGCCAGCAGCCAAATGGGAACTAACTATGGCTACACCTTC.

The V call is TRBV7-8, the J call TRBJ1-1, with 7 bases identical to TRBD1. This CDR3 region has 14 residues. With V trimmed by 5 bases and J by 3 bases, 6 bases remained unmatched. Per the germline V gene, CDR1 is SGHVS and CDR2 is FQNEAQ. CDR3 sequence reads: CASSATGVDTEAFF. The CDR3 nucleotides read TGTGCCAGCAGCGCCACAGGGGTCGACACTGAAGCTTTCTTT.

As DNA, the CDR3 is TGTGCCAGCAGCATTCCGAACACTGAAGCTTTCTTT. It translates to CASSIPNTEAFF. This chain joins TRBV11-2 and TRBJ1-1; no clear D. The V end lost 5 bases, the J end lost 1 base, and 5 bases lay between the germline ends. The CDR3 runs to 12 residues. The germline gives CDR1 SGHAT, CDR2 FQNNGV.

J is TRBJ2-1 and V is TRBV7-6, with 12 bases that match TRBD2. After removal of 1 base from V and 7 bases from J, the junction contained 5 bases not matched to a gene. The CDR3 covers 16 residues. Germline CDR1 reads SGHVS; CDR2 reads FNYEAQ. CDR3 coding DNA: TGTGCCAGCAGCTTAGGCGGGACTAGCGGGCAAAATGAGCAGTTCTTC. Encoded protein: CASSLGGTSGQNEQFF.

This clone was counted only a few times. The chain carries TRBV30 and TRBJ2-2, with 8 bases aligning to TRBD1. CDR3 size: 13 residues. Germline-derived CDR1 and CDR2 are GTSNPN and SVGIG (reference sequence). As DNA, the CDR3 is TGTGCTCGGACAGGGTTATTCCACGGGGAGCTGTTTTTT. It encodes CARTGLFHGELFF.

This clone was counted a single time. This chain uses TRBV9 with TRBJ1-1, with a possible D match to TRBD1 (5 bases). This CDR3 contains 13 residues. In germline, CDR1 is SGDLS, CDR2 YYNGEE. V was pared by 4 bases and J by 3 bases, with 10 bases between. The CDR3, as DNA: TGTGCCAGCAGCCCCAGGGCGTACACTGAAGCTTTCTTT. Residues: CASSPRAYTEAFF.

The chain combines TRBV6-5 with TRBJ2-6, with 7 bases aligning to TRBD1. With V trimmed by 6 bases and J by 2 bases, 4 bases remained unmatched. The CDR3 covers 15 residues. CDR1 and CDR2 (germline): MNHEY, SVGAGI. The CDR3 sequence is CASSEQGTGANVLTF. The CDR3 DNA follows: TGTGCCAGCAGCGAACAGGGGACTGGGGCCAACGTCCTGACTTTC.

V gene TRBV30 combines with J gene TRBJ2-5, with 11 bases lining up with TRBD2. The length of the CDR3 is 16 residues. Losses at the gene ends were 0 bases for V and 4 bases for J; bases not matched to a gene: 7. Germline V lookup: CDR1 GTSNPN, CDR2 SVGIG (reference sequence). The CDR3 is CAWSVGLAGGLETQYF. In nucleotides, the CDR3 is TGTGCCTGGAGTGTAGGTCTAGCGGGAGGATTAGAGACCCAGTACTTC.

This clone was found a few times. V usage is TRBV28 and J usage is TRBJ1-4; D is unresolved. Germline lookup yields CDR1 MDHEN and CDR2 SYDVKM. This CDR3 has 13 residues. The germline V and J ends were trimmed by 6 bases and 7 bases, with 12 bases remaining between them. This CDR3 reads CASSPGGPEKLFF. The CDR3 DNA is TGTGCCAGCAGCCCCGGCGGCCCTGAAAAACTGTTTTTT.

This clone was counted a single time. The chain uses TRBV6-4 and TRBJ2-1; D call uncertain. The length of the CDR3 is 15 residues. Germline lookup yields CDR1 MRHNA and CDR2 SNTAGT. Trimming stripped 5 bases from V and 1 base from J, with 12 bases between. The CDR3 loop reads CASSPMFASYNEQFF. Here the CDR3 DNA reads TGTGCCAGCAGTCCCATGTTTGCGTCCTACAATGAGCAGTTCTTC.

CDR3 protein: CASSERSSGRAPYNEQFF. The CDR3 DNA is TGTGCCAGCAGTGAGCGTAGTAGCGGGAGGGCCCCCTACAATGAGCAGTTCTTC. This chain links TRBV6-1 with TRBJ2-1; TRBD2 matches at 11 bases. Germline V lookup: CDR1 MNHNS, CDR2 SASEGT. V lost 3 bases to trimming and J lost 2 bases; unmatched junction nucleotides: 9. This CDR3 has 18 residues.

The chain combines TRBV7-9 with TRBJ2-1; TRBD2 agrees at 13 bases. Germline values: CDR1 SEHNR, CDR2 FQNEAQ (reference sequence). CDR3 length equals 19 residues. With 4 bases clipped from V and 0 bases from J, the junction kept 9 bases outside the gene matches. Here the CDR3 reads CASSSPTSGRANSYNEQFF. In nucleotides, the CDR3 is TGTGCCAGCAGCTCACCTACTAGCGGGAGGGCCAACTCCTACAATGAGCAGTTCTTC.

This clone has a handful of counts. This CDR3 is CASRALGGTGELFF. CDR3 bases: TGTGCCAGCAGAGCCCTAGGGGGAACCGGGGAGCTGTTTTTT. The gene calls are TRBV2 and TRBJ2-2; TRBD1 might be the D (6 bases). Trimming removed 6 bases from V and 5 bases from J, with 13 bases in between. Germline V gives CDR1 SNHLY, CDR2 FYNNEI. The CDR3 covers 14 residues.

The genes are TRBV19 and TRBJ2-3, with 7 bases fitting TRBD1. Unmatched junction bases numbered 9, after V lost 5 bases and J lost 7 bases. From germline, CDR1 is LNHDA and CDR2 SQIVND (reference sequence). The CDR3 is 14 amino acids. Written as DNA, the CDR3 is TGTGCCAGTAGTTCCGCCGGGACAGTATATACGCAGTATTTT. This translates into CASSSAGTVYTQYF.

Note on this clone: Other DNA sequences in the same sample also yield this CDR3. The rearrangement joins TRBV5-1 to TRBJ2-3; 11 bases line up with TRBD2. V was clipped by 3 bases and J by 2 bases; unmatched bases: 5. The germline V gene encodes CDR1 SGHRS and CDR2 YFSETQ. This CDR3 contains 16 residues. CDR3 nucleotides: TGCGCCAGCAGCTCCGGACTAGCGGGCGACACAGATACGCAGTATTTT. Translation gives CASSSGLAGDTDTQYF.

The chain is built from TRBV18 and TRBJ2-2; D might be TRBD1 or TRBD2, each matching 5 bases. Germline-derived CDR1 and CDR2 are KGHSH and LQKENI. The CDR3 loop spans 17 amino acids. V was shortened by 3 bases and J by 0 bases, with 14 bases between the two germline ends. In nucleotides, the CDR3 is TGTGCCAGCTCACCGTCTTCCGGGACCACGAACACCGGGGAGCTGTTTTTT. This encodes CASSPSSGTTNTGELFF.

This clone was counted between two and nine times. The rearrangement links TRBV29-1 to TRBJ1-2; D might be TRBD1 (5 bases). The V end was cut by 7 bases, the J end by 4 bases, with 16 bases between. There are 13 residues in the CDR3. CDR1 SQVTM and CDR2 ANQGSEA come from the germline V gene. CDR3 bases: TGCAGCGCCGGGGCCGACGTTTCCTATGGCTACACCTTC. Protein sequence: CSAGADVSYGYTF.

This clone was observed once. The chain is built from TRBV18 and TRBJ2-1; D is unclear. The ends were cut back, 3 bases at V and 7 bases at J, with 16 bases in the middle. Germline CDR1 KGHSH, CDR2 LQKENI. This CDR3 spans 15 amino acids. CDR3: CASSPAVGDVNEQFF. The CDR3 DNA sequence: TGTGCCAGCTCACCGGCGGTTGGCGATGTAAATGAGCAGTTCTTC.

This chain uses TRBV5-1 with TRBJ2-1, with D unresolved. CDR3 length equals 15 residues. The germline gives CDR1 SGHRS, CDR2 YFSETQ. The ends were cut back, 6 bases at V and 0 bases at J, with 13 bases in the middle. The CDR3 nucleotides read TGCGCCAGCAACCCGGCCAGTTACTCCTACAATGAGCAGTTCTTC. The encoded protein is CASNPASYSYNEQFF.

The V gene is TRBV7-3, the J gene TRBJ2-3, with TRBD1 as a possible D gene (6 bases). V was pared by 5 bases and J by 6 bases, with 9 bases between. This CDR3 spans 12 amino acids. Germline V gene data show CDR1 as SGHTA and CDR2 as FQGTGA. The DNA of the CDR3 is TGTGCCAGCAGCAAAACAGGGGATACGCAGTATTTT. The encoded protein is CASSKTGDTQYF.

V and J are TRBV25-1 and TRBJ1-1; D is possibly TRBD1 (6 bases). V dropped 11 bases and J dropped 2 bases, with 12 bases sitting between them. The CDR3 sequence is 12 residues long. Germline CDR1 MGHDK, CDR2 SYGVNS. The CDR3 is CAARGGNTEAFF. In DNA, the CDR3 is TGTGCCGCCCGAGGGGGAAACACTGAAGCTTTCTTT. Combining the CDR3 with reference TRBV25-1 and TRBJ1-1 gives the whole variable domain EADIYQTPRYLVIGTGKKITLECSQTMGHDKMYWYQQDPGMELHLIHYSYGVNSTEKGDLSSESTVSRIRTEHFPLTLESARPSHTSQYLCAARGGNTEAFFGQGTRLTVV.

The chain uses TRBV7-6 and TRBJ2-7; D not certain. Trimming took 5 bases from V and 2 from J, leaving 7 bases between them. CDR3 size: 12 residues. The germline V gene has CDR1 SGHVS and CDR2 FNYEAQ. CDR3 sequence (DNA): TGTGCCAGCAGCCCATTACCCTACGAGCAGTACTTC. Protein product: CASSPLPYEQYF.

Comments on this clone: Given a much more abundant clone one base away, this may be a read error. Different DNA sequences within this sample yield the same CDR3. CDR3 amino acids: CASSTSTDTQYF. In DNA form, the CDR3 reads TGTGCCAGCAGCACTAGCACAGATACGCAGTATTTT. The rearrangement uses TRBV7-2 and TRBJ2-3; D gene unclear. V was shortened by 5 bases and J by 0 bases, with 3 bases between the two germline ends. CDR1 is SGHTA and CDR2 is FQGNSA in the germline V gene. This CDR3 is 12 amino acids long.

The CDR3 DNA reads TGTGCCAGCAGCCGAAACAGGGGAAGTTACACTGAAGCTTTCTTT. This sequence encodes CASSRNRGSYTEAFF. This chain links TRBV14 with TRBJ1-1, with 7 bases identical to TRBD1. CDR1 is SGHDN and CDR2 is FVKESK in the germline V gene. The V gene end was trimmed by 4 bases and the J gene end by 3 bases; junction bases not matched to a gene: 8. This CDR3 spans 15 amino acids.